A selection of T cell receptor beta chains follows, all from one sample in a study of read filtering for tumor transcriptome and immune sequencing. From the reads, TCRdb called clonotypes with MiXCR, one entry per CDR3 protein. The sample gives around 140,000 distinct CDR3 sequences, approximately 13% of which show up once; approximately 8% is in the top ten. The source material was a population of CD138-negative cells sorted from bone marrow. All receptors derive from a donor aged 40 or over with multiple myeloma. The CDR3 runs from the conserved cysteine through the conserved F or W. D genes are given only for firm matches. Where a row states a size, it is once, few, many or the class of an expanded clone; other rows omit it.

clone_size	v_call	d_call	j_call	cdr3_aa	cdr3_nt
many	TRBV29-1	.	TRBJ2-1	CSAPGTGALNNEQFF	TGCAGCGCCCCGGGAACGGGAGCACTAAACAATGAGCAGTTCTTC
.	TRBV29-1	TRBD1	TRBJ2-3	CSAADRGPTDTQYF	TGCAGCGCCGCGGACAGGGGGCCTACAGATACGCAGTATTTT
many	TRBV5-1	.	TRBJ2-6	CASSYSGANVLTF	TGCGCCAGCAGCTACTCTGGGGCCAACGTCCTGACTTTC
many	TRBV7-2	.	TRBJ1-5	CASSLDMYSNQPQHF	TGTGCCAGCAGCTTAGATATGTATAGCAATCAGCCCCAGCATTTT
few	TRBV10-3	TRBD2	TRBJ2-7	CAISESLASSYEQYF	TGTGCCATCAGTGAGTCACTAGCGAGCAGCTACGAGCAGTACTTC
many	TRBV7-9	.	TRBJ1-2	CASSLQGHYGYTF	TGTGCCAGCAGCTTACAGGGCCACTATGGCTACACCTTC
.	TRBV6-2/TRBV6-3	TRBD2	TRBJ2-1	CASSSRRLAINGQLF	TGTGCCAGCAGTTCTAGGAGACTAGCGATCAATGGGCAGCTCTTC
.	TRBV7-9	TRBD1	TRBJ1-1	CASSWGQSNTKAFF	TGTGCCAGCAGTTGGGGACAGTCGAACACTAAAGCTTTCTTT
.	TRBV30	.	TRBJ2-1	CAWSVRAGYDGNEQFF	TGTGCCTGGAGTGTACGTGCAGGGTACGACGGGAATGAGCAGTTCTTC
.	TRBV7-2	.	TRBJ2-5	CASSFAPRRMIQTQYF	TGTGCCAGCAGCTTCGCCCCCCGGCGGATGATCCAGACCCAGTACTTC
many	TRBV30	.	TRBJ2-1	CAWQKGSGGNEQFF	TGTGCCTGGCAGAAGGGCTCAGGTGGCAATGAGCAGTTCTTC
many	TRBV12-5	.	TRBJ2-1	CASGFQRSTYNEQFF	TGTGCTAGTGGTTTTCAGCGGTCCACCTACAATGAGCAGTTCTTC
.	TRBV10-3	.	TRBJ1-4	CAISSGATNEKLLF	TGTGCCATCAGTTCGGGGGCGACTAATGAAAAACTGCTTTTT
many	TRBV6-1	.	TRBJ1-5	CASSEPRYNQPQHF	TGTGCCAGCAGTGAACCCCGTTACAATCAGCCCCAGCATTTT
many	TRBV29-1	TRBD1	TRBJ1-4	CSVMDRRNEKLFF	TGCAGCGTCATGGACAGGAGGAATGAAAAACTGTTTTTT
many	TRBV11-1	TRBD1	TRBJ2-7	CASSPTGLNEQYF	TGTGCCAGCAGCCCGACAGGGCTGAACGAGCAGTACTTC
.	TRBV10-3	TRBD1	TRBJ2-7	CAISAGQGTYEQYF	TGTGCCATCAGTGCGGGACAGGGCACCTACGAGCAGTACTTC
many	TRBV20-1	.	TRBJ2-1	CSARDLLGQFF	TGCAGTGCTCGGGATCTTTTGGGGCAGTTCTTC
many	TRBV12-3/TRBV12-4	.	TRBJ2-2	CASSLSRDNTGELFF	TGTGCCAGCAGTTTAAGCAGGGATAACACCGGGGAGCTGTTTTTT
many	TRBV6-6	.	TRBJ1-2	CASSSVGYGYTF	TGTGCCAGCAGTAGCGTCGGCTATGGCTACACCTTC
many	TRBV7-9	TRBD1	TRBJ1-1	CASSSTGNTEAFF	TGTGCCAGCAGCTCGACAGGGAACACTGAAGCTTTTTTT
many	TRBV5-1	TRBD1	TRBJ1-5	CASSPTGAWNQPRHF	TGCGCCAGCAGTCCAACAGGGGCTTGGAATCAGCCCCGGCATTTT
many	TRBV5-1	.	TRBJ1-1	CASSYRAQGTEAFF	TGCGCCAGCAGCTACCGGGCTCAGGGGACTGAAGCTTTCTTT
many	TRBV20-1	TRBD2	TRBJ2-1	CSARETSWAYNEQFF	TGCAGTGCTAGAGAGACTAGCTGGGCCTACAATGAGCAGTTCTTC
few	TRBV6-2/TRBV6-3	.	TRBJ2-7	CASRGTGQDDEQYF	TGTGCCAGCAGAGGAACGGGACAAGACGACGAGCAGTACTTC
few	TRBV20-1	.	TRBJ2-7	CSAWMAGSAYEQYF	TGCAGTGCATGGATGGCGGGAAGTGCCTACGAGCAGTACTTC
.	TRBV12-3/TRBV12-4	TRBD1	TRBJ1-3	CASRRQGAPGTIYF	TGTGCCAGCAGGCGACAGGGGGCCCCAGGCACCATATATTTT
few	TRBV11-3	TRBD2	TRBJ2-7	CASSPHPGGGPYEQYF	TGTGCCAGCAGCCCCCATCCCGGGGGAGGGCCCTACGAGCAGTACTTC